This T cell receptor (beta chain) was sequenced in a study of T cells in women clearing cervical HPV infection. Turning to this clone: The read stops 3 residues short of the end of the CDR3; the missing end is completed from the germline J gene.

The junction had 7 bases not matched to a gene; V was cut back by 7 bases and J by 4 bases. The CDR3 is 14 amino acids. The assay was immunoSEQ multiplex PCR, and TCRdb's table has in-frame clones only and misses some. This sample contains 30,000 to 35,000 clones. The TCR comes from a woman aged 18 to 75 with a cervical HPV16 infection that either progressed to CIN3+ or cleared (not recorded which). The chain combines TRBV12-3 or TRBV12-4 with TRBJ1-5; 7 bases line up with TRBD1. The specimen was blood buffy coat. CDR3 DNA, as far as it was read: TGTGCCAGCACTCGCGGCAGGGGGAATCAGCCC. This encodes CASTRGRGNQP. The complete CDR3 protein is CASTRGRGNQPQHF.